The 27 T cell receptor beta chains in this list originate from one sample, sequenced in a study of B cell selection in AIRE deficiency. Data came from immunoSEQ multiplex PCR; TCRdb stores just in-frame clones and leaves some out. The sample lists about 22,000 clones, approximately 91% occurring once. Sorted regulatory T cells were CD4-positive, CD25-high and CD127-low or negative. Sequencing was carried out using CD4+CD25+ Tregs sorted from PBMCs. The receptors were sampled from a human donor in good health.

This clone showed up just once. Its ends do not fully match the called genes, so a read error is possible. This chain links TRBV4-1 with TRBJ2-2; 13 nucleotides match TRBD2. CDR1 and CDR2 from the germline V gene are MGHRA and YSYEKL. CDR3 length: 17 residues. Here the CDR3 reads CASSYGTSGKGHRGAVF. The CDR3 region has the DNA TGCGCCAGCAGCTACGGGACTAGCGGGAAGGGACACCGGGGAGCTGTTTTT.

This clone was observed a single time. V usage is TRBV2 and J usage is TRBJ2-3; 9 positions agree with TRBD2. V lost 6 bases, J lost 6 bases, and 7 bases stayed unmatched. The CDR3 totals 14 residues. From germline, CDR1 is SNHLY and CDR2 FYNNEI. In DNA, the CDR3 is TGTGCCAGCAGGGCTCTCGCGGGGGGGGATACGCAGTATTTT. This sequence encodes CASRALAGGDTQYF. The variable domain in full, completed from reference TRBV2 and TRBJ2-3, reads EPEVTQTPSHQVTQMGQEVILRCVPISNHLYFYWYRQILGQKVEFLVSFYNNEISEKSEIFDDQFSVERPDGSNFTLKIRSTKLEDSAMYFCASRALAGGDTQYFGPGTRLTVL.

The V and J genes are TRBV7-2 and TRBJ1-5; D may be TRBD1 (5 bases). This CDR3 has 13 residues. Germline loops: CDR1 SGHTA, CDR2 FQGNSA. The V end was cut by 5 bases, the J end by 4 bases, with 9 bases between. The CDR3 spells CASSLDRNQPQHF. CDR3 nucleotides: TGTGCCAGCAGCCTAGACAGAAATCAGCCCCAGCATTTT.

On this clone itself: The junction departs from germline at one end; a sequencing error may be responsible. V is TRBV25-1 and J is TRBJ2-2, with TRBD2 as a possible D gene (5 bases). Germline V lookup: CDR1 MGHDK, CDR2 SYGVNS. The CDR3 totals 13 residues. The CDR3 coding sequence is TGTGCCAGCAGTGAATCCCGCCACCGGGGAGCTGTTTTT. This sequence encodes CASSESRHRGAVF.

V usage is TRBV27 and J usage is TRBJ1-5; D not certain. CDR1 and CDR2 from the germline V gene are MNHEY and SMNVEV (reference sequence). The CDR3 length is 13 residues. The ends were cut back, 3 bases at V and 4 bases at J, with 7 bases in the middle. In DNA form, the CDR3 reads TGTGCCAGCAGTTTTTCGCTAAATCAGCCCCAGCATTTT. This gives the protein CASSFSLNQPQHF.

The table lists this clone with a few counts. The CDR3 bases are TGTGCCATCAGTGAGGAGGGGAGAGGGGATGGCTACACCTTC. Its translation: CAISEEGRGDGYTF. The gene calls are TRBV10-3 and TRBJ1-2, with D possibly matching TRBD1 (5 bases). Germline CDR1 ENHRY, CDR2 SYGVKD. The CDR3 covers 14 residues. V dropped 2 bases and J dropped 6 bases, with 13 bases sitting between them.

The rearrangement links TRBV10-2 to TRBJ1-1, with D perhaps TRBD1 (5 bases). The CDR3 runs 13 residues. Trimming took 0 bases from V and 12 from J, leaving 14 bases between them. Germline V gene data show CDR1 as WSHSY and CDR2 as SAAADI. The CDR3 loop is CASSESTGRGSFF. The CDR3 DNA reads TGCGCCAGCAGTGAGTCCACAGGACGAGGATCTTTCTTT.

V is TRBV7-9 and J is TRBJ2-1; 12 nucleotides agree with TRBD2. The CDR3 covers 18 residues. V dropped 5 bases and J dropped 0; count of bases not matched to a gene: 8. In germline, CDR1 is SEHNR, CDR2 FQNEAQ (reference sequence). CDR3 loop: CASSTRETSGGSYNEQFF. CDR3 bases: TGTGCCAGCAGCACGAGAGAGACTAGCGGGGGCTCCTACAATGAGCAGTTCTTC.

The genes are TRBV21-1 and TRBJ1-1; the D call in the table, TRBD1, was not verified against the DNA. TRBV21-1 is noted as a pseudogene. This CDR3 contains 14 residues. CDR3 DNA: TGTGCCAGCAGCAAAAGACAGGGTAACACTGAAGCTTTCTTT. Its translation is CASSKRQGNTEAFF.

The CDR3: CAGARTVGGNTIYF. CDR3 in DNA: TGTGCGGGGGCCCGGACTGTAGGTGGAAACACCATATATTTT. The chain uses TRBV2 and TRBJ1-3, with D possibly matching TRBD1 (6 bases). The germline V gene has CDR1 SNHLY and CDR2 FYNNEI. This CDR3 has 14 amino acids.

The V call is TRBV27, the J call TRBJ2-7; TRBD1 might be the D (6 bases). The CDR3 is 16 amino acids. In germline, CDR1 is MNHEY, CDR2 SMNVEV (reference sequence). V shed 6 bases and J shed 2 bases, with 20 bases lying between them. CDR3 bases: TGTGCCAGCAGGGACCGCGGCTTTGCAGGGGCCTACGAGCAGTACTTC. The encoded protein is CASRDRGFAGAYEQYF.

The rearrangement joins TRBV6-5 to TRBJ2-3; D remains unclear. Per the germline V gene, CDR1 is MNHEY and CDR2 is SVGAGI. The V and J ends lost 9 bases and 6 bases respectively, with 10 bases between them. The CDR3 is 11 amino acids. CDR3 sequence reads: CARTEADTQYF. The CDR3 DNA is TGTGCCAGAACAGAGGCGGATACGCAGTATTTT.

The V call is TRBV27, the J call TRBJ2-7; 8 bases map to TRBD1. Germline values: CDR1 MNHEY, CDR2 SMNVEV (reference sequence). The CDR3 has 15 residues. V gave up 6 bases and J gave up 3 bases; unmatched junction bases: 10. CDR3 residues: CASSLRAGGVYEQYF. The DNA of the CDR3 is TGTGCCAGCAGCCTCCGGGCAGGGGGCGTCTACGAGCAGTACTTC.

The chain has TRBV5-1 and TRBJ2-1, with TRBD2 matching 12 bases. The germline gives CDR1 SGHRS, CDR2 YFSETQ. CDR3 length equals 16 residues. The trim removed 4 bases at V and 4 bases at J, leaving 6 bases unmatched. CDR3 in DNA: TGCGCCAGCAGCCGCGGACTAGCGGGACAGTACAATGAGCAGTTCTTC. Protein sequence: CASSRGLAGQYNEQFF.

As DNA, the CDR3 is TGTGCCAGCTCACAGGGACAGGGGATCGCTAGCGGCTACAATGAGCAGTTCTTC. This gives the protein CASSQGQGIASGYNEQFF. The J gene is TRBJ2-1, the V gene TRBV18, with TRBD1 identical over 10 bases. Germline assignment: CDR1 KGHSH and CDR2 LQKENI. J gave up 3 bases and V 4 bases, and 12 bases lay outside the gene matches. This CDR3 is 18 amino acids long.

The chain couples TRBV6-5 to TRBJ1-4; perhaps TRBD1 as D (6 bases). CDR1 is MNHEY and CDR2 is SVGAGI in the germline V gene. V lost 6 bases, J lost 8 bases, and 16 bases lay in between. The CDR3 covers 14 residues. CDR3 in DNA: TGTGCCAGCAGCAACTCAGGGGTTCGAGAAAAACTGTTTTTT. Its protein product is CASSNSGVREKLFF.

This chain uses TRBV15 with TRBJ2-4; D may be TRBD1 (5 bases). The CDR3 extends over 14 amino acids. V was cut by 3 bases and J by 0 bases, with 6 bases left in between. Germline values: CDR1 LNHNV, CDR2 YYDKDF (reference sequence). The CDR3, as DNA: TGTGCCACCAGCAGGACAGTAGCCAAAAACATTCAGTACTTC. It yields the protein CATSRTVAKNIQYF.

The chain joins TRBV19 to TRBJ2-3; D unresolved. V lost 4 bases and J 3 bases, leaving 5 bases between the germline ends. The germline gives CDR1 LNHDA, CDR2 SQIVND (reference sequence). The CDR3 spans 12 residues. The CDR3 reads CASSKGTDTQYF. Here the CDR3 DNA reads TGTGCCAGTAGTAAGGGTACAGATACGCAGTATTTT.

The chain couples TRBV2 to TRBJ1-6; D uncertain. Per germline, CDR1 SNHLY and CDR2 FYNNEI. The V end lost 6 bases, the J end lost 9 bases, and 18 bases lay between the germline ends. This CDR3 comprises 15 residues. The CDR3 DNA reads as TGTGCCAGCAGCCCAGCCCGGGTGAACGGTTCACCCCTCCACTTT. Protein sequence: CASSPARVNGSPLHF.

V is TRBV5-1 and J is TRBJ2-5, with D maybe TRBD2 (7 bases). Trimming left V 4 bases short and J 5 bases short, with 18 bases between. CDR3 length: 15 amino acids. In germline, CDR1 is SGHRS, CDR2 YFSETQ. The CDR3 sequence is CASSLTTGRGETQYF. Written as DNA, the CDR3 is TGCGCCAGCAGCCTCACTACAGGGCGGGGGGAGACCCAGTACTTC.

The chain recombines TRBV5-4 with TRBJ2-7, with TRBD2 as a possible D gene (6 bases). This CDR3 spans 15 amino acids. The germline V and J ends were trimmed by 5 bases and 2 bases, with 17 bases remaining between them. Looked up from germline, CDR1 is SGHNT and CDR2 is YYREEE (reference sequence). The CDR3 here is CASRSPSAPPYEQYF. The CDR3 DNA reads TGTGCCAGCAGATCCCCTAGCGCTCCCCCCTACGAGCAGTACTTC. The variable domain in full, with the rest retrieved from reference TRBV5-4 and TRBJ2-7, is ETGVTQSPTHLIKTRGQQVTLRCSSQSGHNTVSWYQQALGQGPQFIFQYYREEENGRGNFPPRFSGLQFPNYSSELNVNALELDDSALYLCASRSPSAPPYEQYFGPGTRLTVT.

The J gene is TRBJ2-7, the V gene TRBV11-2; tentatively, D is TRBD1 or TRBD2 (5 bases each). The CDR3 is 15 residues long. Germline V gives CDR1 SGHAT, CDR2 FQNNGV. V was cut by 3 bases and J by 3 bases, with 15 bases left in between. The CDR3 here is CASSLVGTYYYEQYF. In nucleotides, the CDR3 is TGTGCCAGCAGCTTGGTGGGGACCTACTACTACGAGCAGTACTTC.

The V call is TRBV5-5, the J call TRBJ2-7, with D perhaps TRBD2 (7 bases). The CDR3 consists of 15 residues. CDR1 and CDR2 from the germline V gene are SGHKS and YYEKEE (reference sequence). V lost 2 bases to trimming and J lost 0 bases, with 12 bases between them. The CDR3 here is CASSFGRTASYEQYF. CDR3 coding DNA: TGTGCCAGCAGCTTCGGGAGGACAGCCTCCTACGAGCAGTACTTC.

The chain carries TRBV18 and TRBJ2-5; 7 bases align to TRBD1. The CDR3 sequence is 13 residues long. The germline gives CDR1 KGHSH, CDR2 LQKENI. Trimming took 5 bases from V and 5 from J; bases not matched to a gene: 5. In DNA form, the CDR3 reads TGTGCCAGCTCAAAGACAGGGCGGGAGACCCAGTACTTC. Translated, it gives CASSKTGRETQYF.

The chain joins TRBV27 to TRBJ2-2, with no clear D. V was shortened by 10 bases and J by 2 bases, with 11 bases between the two germline ends. The germline V gene encodes CDR1 MNHEY and CDR2 SMNVEV (reference sequence). This CDR3 is built from 13 residues. The CDR3 loop is CATLVVNTGELFF. CDR3 sequence (DNA): TGTGCCACCCTAGTTGTCAACACCGGGGAGCTGTTTTTT.

This chain connects TRBV2 to TRBJ1-2, with 9 bases identical to TRBD1. Germline V gene data show CDR1 as SNHLY and CDR2 as FYNNEI. The CDR3 extends over 13 amino acids. Trimming took 6 bases from V and 8 from J; bases not matched to a gene: 7. The CDR3 region has the DNA TGTGCCAGCAGGGAGACAGGGGGGCGAGGCTACACCTTC. Translating gives CASRETGGRGYTF. Supplemented by reference TRBV2 and TRBJ1-2, the full variable domain reads EPEVTQTPSHQVTQMGQEVILRCVPISNHLYFYWYRQILGQKVEFLVSFYNNEISEKSEIFDDQFSVERPDGSNFTLKIRSTKLEDSAMYFCASRETGGRGYTFGSGTRLTVV.

The chain joins TRBV6-1 to TRBJ1-1; 7 nucleotides align to TRBD1. The trim removed 5 bases at V and 4 bases at J, leaving 4 bases unmatched. The CDR3 length is 13 residues. Looked up from germline, CDR1 is MNHNS and CDR2 is SASEGT. This CDR3 is CASSRQGITEAFF. CDR3 nucleotide sequence: TGTGCCAGCAGTAGACAGGGCATCACTGAAGCTTTCTTT.